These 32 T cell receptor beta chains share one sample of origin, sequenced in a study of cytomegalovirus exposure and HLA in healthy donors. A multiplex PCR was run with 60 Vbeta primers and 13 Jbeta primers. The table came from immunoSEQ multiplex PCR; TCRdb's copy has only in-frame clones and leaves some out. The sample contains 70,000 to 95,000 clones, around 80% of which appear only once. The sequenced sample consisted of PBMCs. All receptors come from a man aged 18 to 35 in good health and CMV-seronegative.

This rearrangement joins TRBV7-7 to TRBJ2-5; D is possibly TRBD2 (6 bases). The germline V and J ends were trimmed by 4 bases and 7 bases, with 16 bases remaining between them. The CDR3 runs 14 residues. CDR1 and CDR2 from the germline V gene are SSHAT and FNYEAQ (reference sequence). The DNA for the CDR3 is TGTGCCAGCAGCTCCGGGACTTCTCCGGGGACCCAGTACTTC. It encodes CASSSGTSPGTQYF.

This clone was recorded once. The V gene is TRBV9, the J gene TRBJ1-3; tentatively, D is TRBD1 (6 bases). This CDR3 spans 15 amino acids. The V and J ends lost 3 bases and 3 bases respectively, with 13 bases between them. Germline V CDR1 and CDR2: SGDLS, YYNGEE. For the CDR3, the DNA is TGTGCCAGCAGCGCCACCCCAGGGGATGGAAACACCATATATTTT. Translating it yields CASSATPGDGNTIYF.

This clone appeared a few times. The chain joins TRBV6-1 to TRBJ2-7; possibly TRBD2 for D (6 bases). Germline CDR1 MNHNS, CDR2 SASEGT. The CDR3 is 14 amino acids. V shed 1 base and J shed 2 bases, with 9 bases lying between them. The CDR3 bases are TGTGCCAGCAGTGAAGGGGAGGCGGCCTACGAGCAGTACTTC. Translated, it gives CASSEGEAAYEQYF.

CDR3 amino acids: CAWSSGTSSSPLHF. CDR3 nucleotide sequence: TGTGCCTGGAGTTCCGGGACATCAAGTTCACCCCTCCACTTT. The chain uses TRBV30 and TRBJ1-6; a weak D match, TRBD1 (6 bases). The V gene's germline CDR1 is GTSNPN and CDR2 SVGIG (reference sequence). The V end lost 2 bases, the J end lost 9 bases, and 14 bases lay between the germline ends. The CDR3 is 14 residues long.

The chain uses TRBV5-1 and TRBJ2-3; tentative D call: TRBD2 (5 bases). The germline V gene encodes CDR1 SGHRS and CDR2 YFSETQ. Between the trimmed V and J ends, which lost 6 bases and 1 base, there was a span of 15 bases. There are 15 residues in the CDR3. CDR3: CASKPPGLGTDTQYF. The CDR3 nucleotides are TGCGCCAGCAAGCCCCCGGGATTGGGCACAGATACGCAGTATTTT.

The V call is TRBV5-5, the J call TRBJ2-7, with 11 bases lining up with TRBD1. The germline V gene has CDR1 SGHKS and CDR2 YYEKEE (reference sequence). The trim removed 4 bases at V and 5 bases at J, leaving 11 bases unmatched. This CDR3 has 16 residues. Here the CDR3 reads CASSVRARTGGNEQYF. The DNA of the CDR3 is TGTGCCAGCAGCGTGCGGGCTCGGACAGGGGGCAACGAGCAGTACTTC.

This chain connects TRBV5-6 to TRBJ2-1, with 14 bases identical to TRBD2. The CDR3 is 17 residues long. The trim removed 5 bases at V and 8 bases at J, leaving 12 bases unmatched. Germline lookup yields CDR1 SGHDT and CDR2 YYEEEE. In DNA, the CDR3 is TGTGCCAGCAGTCGCCGGCTGACTAGCGGGGGGGCCCATGAGCAGTTCTTC. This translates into CASSRRLTSGGAHEQFF.

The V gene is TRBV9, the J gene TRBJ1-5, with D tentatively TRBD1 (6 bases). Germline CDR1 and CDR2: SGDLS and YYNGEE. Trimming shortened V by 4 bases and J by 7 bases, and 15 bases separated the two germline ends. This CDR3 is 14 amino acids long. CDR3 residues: CASSSRQVGQPQHF. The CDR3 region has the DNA TGTGCCAGCAGCTCTCGACAGGTCGGGCAGCCCCAGCATTTT.

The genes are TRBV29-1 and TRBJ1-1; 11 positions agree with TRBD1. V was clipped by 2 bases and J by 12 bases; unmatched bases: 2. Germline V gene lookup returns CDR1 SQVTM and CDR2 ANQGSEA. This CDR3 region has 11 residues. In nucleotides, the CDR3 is TGCAGCGTTGAAAGGGACAGGGGGACTTTCTTT. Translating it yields CSVERDRGTFF.

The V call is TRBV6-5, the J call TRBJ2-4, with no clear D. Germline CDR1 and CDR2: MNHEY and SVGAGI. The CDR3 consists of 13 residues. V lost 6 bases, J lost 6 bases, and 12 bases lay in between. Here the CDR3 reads CASRPPRGNIQYF. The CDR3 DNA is TGTGCCAGCAGGCCTCCCAGAGGAAACATTCAGTACTTC.

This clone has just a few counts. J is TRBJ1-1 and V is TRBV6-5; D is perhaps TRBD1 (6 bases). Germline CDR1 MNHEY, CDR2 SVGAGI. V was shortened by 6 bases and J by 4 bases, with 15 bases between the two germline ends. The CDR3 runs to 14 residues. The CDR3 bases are TGTGCCAGCAGCAGCGACAGGCCAGCCACTGAAGCTTTCTTT. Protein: CASSSDRPATEAFF.

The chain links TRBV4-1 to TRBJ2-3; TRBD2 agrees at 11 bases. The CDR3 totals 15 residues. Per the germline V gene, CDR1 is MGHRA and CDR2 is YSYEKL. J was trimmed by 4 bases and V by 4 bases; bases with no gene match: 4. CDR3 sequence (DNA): TGCGCCAGCAGCCCTCTAGCGGGGGGAGCAGATACGCAGTATTTT. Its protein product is CASSPLAGGADTQYF.

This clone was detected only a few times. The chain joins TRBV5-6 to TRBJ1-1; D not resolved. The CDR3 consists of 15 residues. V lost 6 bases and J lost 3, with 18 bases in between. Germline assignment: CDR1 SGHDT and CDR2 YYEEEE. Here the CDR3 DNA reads TGTGCCAGCATAACATCACCCACCTCTGACACTGAAGCTTTCTTT. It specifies CASITSPTSDTEAFF.

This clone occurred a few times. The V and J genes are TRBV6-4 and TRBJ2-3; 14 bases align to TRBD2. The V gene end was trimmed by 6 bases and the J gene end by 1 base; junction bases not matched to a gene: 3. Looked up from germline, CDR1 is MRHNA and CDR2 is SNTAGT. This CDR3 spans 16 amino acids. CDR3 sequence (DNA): TGTGCCAGCAGCGGGACTAGCGGGGGAGGCACAGATACGCAGTATTTT. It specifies CASSGTSGGGTDTQYF.

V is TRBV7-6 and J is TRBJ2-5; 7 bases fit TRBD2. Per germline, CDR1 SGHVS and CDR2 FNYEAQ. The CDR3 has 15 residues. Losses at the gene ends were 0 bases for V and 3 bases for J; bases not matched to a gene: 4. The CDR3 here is CASSLAAGLKETQYF. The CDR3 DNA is TGTGCCAGCAGCTTAGCAGCGGGGCTGAAAGAGACCCAGTACTTC.

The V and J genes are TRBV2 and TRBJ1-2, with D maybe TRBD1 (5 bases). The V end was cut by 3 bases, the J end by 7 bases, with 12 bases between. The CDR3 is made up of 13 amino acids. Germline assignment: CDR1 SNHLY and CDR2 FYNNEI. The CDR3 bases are TGTGCCAGCAGTGATGCGGGGCTGGTTGGCTACACCTTC. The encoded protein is CASSDAGLVGYTF. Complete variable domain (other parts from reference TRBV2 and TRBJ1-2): EPEVTQTPSHQVTQMGQEVILRCVPISNHLYFYWYRQILGQKVEFLVSFYNNEISEKSEIFDDQFSVERPDGSNFTLKIRSTKLEDSAMYFCASSDAGLVGYTFGSGTRLTVV.

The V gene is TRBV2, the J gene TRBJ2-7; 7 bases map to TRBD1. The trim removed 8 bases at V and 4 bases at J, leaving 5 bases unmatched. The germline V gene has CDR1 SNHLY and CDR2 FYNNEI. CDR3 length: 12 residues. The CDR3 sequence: CASRDRYYEQYF. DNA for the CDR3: TGTGCCAGCCGGGACAGATATTACGAGCAGTACTTC. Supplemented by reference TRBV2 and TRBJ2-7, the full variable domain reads EPEVTQTPSHQVTQMGQEVILRCVPISNHLYFYWYRQILGQKVEFLVSFYNNEISEKSEIFDDQFSVERPDGSNFTLKIRSTKLEDSAMYFCASRDRYYEQYFGPGTRLTVT.

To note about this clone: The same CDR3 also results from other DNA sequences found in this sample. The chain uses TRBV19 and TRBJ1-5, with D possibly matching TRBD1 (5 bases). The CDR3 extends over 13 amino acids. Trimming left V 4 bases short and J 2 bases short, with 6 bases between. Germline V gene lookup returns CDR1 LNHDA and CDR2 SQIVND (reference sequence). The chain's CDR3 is CASSTGGNQPQHF. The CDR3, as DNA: TGTGCCAGTAGTACGGGGGGCAATCAGCCCCAGCATTTT.

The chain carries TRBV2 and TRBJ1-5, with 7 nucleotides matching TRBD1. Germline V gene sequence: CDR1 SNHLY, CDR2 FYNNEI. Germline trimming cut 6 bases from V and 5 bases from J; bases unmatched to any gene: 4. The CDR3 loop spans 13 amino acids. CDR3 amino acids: CASRPRGDQPQHF. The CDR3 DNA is TGTGCCAGCAGACCCAGGGGGGATCAGCCCCAGCATTTT. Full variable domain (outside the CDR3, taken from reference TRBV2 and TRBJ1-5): EPEVTQTPSHQVTQMGQEVILRCVPISNHLYFYWYRQILGQKVEFLVSFYNNEISEKSEIFDDQFSVERPDGSNFTLKIRSTKLEDSAMYFCASRPRGDQPQHFGDGTRLSIL.

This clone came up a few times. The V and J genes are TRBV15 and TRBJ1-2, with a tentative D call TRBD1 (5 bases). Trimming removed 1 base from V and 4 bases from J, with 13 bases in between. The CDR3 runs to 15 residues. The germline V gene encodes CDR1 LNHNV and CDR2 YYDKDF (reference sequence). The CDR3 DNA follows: TGTGCCACCAGCAGAGTGACTGGCGGGGCCTATGGCTACACCTTC. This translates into CATSRVTGGAYGYTF. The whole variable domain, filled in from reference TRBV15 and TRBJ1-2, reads DAMVIQNPRYQVTQFGKPVTLSCSQTLNHNVMYWYQQKSSQAPKLLFHYYDKDFNNEADTPDNFQSRRPNTSFCFLDIRSPGLGDTAMYLCATSRVTGGAYGYTFGSGTRLTVV.

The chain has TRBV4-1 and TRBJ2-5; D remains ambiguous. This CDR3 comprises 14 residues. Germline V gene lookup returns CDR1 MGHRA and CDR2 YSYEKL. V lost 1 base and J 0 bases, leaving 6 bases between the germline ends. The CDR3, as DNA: TGCGCCAGCAGCCAAGTTAGCCACCAAGAGACCCAGTACTTC. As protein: CASSQVSHQETQYF.

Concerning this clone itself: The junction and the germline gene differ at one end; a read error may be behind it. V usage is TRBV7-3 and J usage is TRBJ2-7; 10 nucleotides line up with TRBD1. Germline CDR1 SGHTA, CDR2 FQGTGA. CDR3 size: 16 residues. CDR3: CSSSFWTGGGGYEQYF. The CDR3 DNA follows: TGTTCCAGCAGCTTTTGGACAGGGGGGGGAGGATACGAGCAGTACTTC.

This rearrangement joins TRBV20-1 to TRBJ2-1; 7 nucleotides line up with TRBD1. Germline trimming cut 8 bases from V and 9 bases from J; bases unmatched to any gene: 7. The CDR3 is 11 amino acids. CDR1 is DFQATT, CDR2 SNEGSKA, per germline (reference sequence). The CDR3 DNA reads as TGCAGTTTGAGGACAGGCCGTGAGCAGTTCTTC. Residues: CSLRTGREQFF.

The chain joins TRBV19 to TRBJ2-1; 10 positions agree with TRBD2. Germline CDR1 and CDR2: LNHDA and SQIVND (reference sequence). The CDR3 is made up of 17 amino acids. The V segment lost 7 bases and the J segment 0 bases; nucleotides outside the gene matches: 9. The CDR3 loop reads CASKRASGGISYNEQFF. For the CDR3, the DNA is TGTGCCAGTAAGAGAGCTAGCGGGGGCATCTCCTACAATGAGCAGTTCTTC.

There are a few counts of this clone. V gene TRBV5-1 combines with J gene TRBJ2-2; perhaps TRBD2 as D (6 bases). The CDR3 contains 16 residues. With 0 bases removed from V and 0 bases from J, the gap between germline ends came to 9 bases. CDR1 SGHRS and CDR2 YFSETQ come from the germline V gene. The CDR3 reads CASSLAGTSNTGELFF. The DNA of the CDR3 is TGCGCCAGCAGCTTGGCCGGGACTTCGAACACCGGGGAGCTGTTTTTT.

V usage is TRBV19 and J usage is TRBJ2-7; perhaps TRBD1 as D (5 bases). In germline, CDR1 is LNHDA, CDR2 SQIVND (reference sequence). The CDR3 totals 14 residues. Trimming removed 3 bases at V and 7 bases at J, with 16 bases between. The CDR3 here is CASSITGPLEEQYF. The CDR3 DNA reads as TGTGCCAGTAGTATCACAGGCCCTTTGGAGGAGCAGTACTTC. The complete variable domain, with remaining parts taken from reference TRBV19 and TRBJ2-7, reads DGGITQSPKYLFRKEGQNVTLSCEQNLNHDAMYWYRQDPGQGLRLIYYSQIVNDFQKGDIAEGYSVSREKKESFPLTVTSAQKNPTAFYLCASSITGPLEEQYFGPGTRLTVT.

CDR3 loop: CASSLQGYNEKLFF. In DNA, the CDR3 is TGCGCCAGCAGCCTACAGGGATATAATGAAAAACTGTTTTTT. The chain uses TRBV5-1 and TRBJ1-4, with D maybe TRBD1 (6 bases). V was clipped by 4 bases and J by 4 bases, with 11 bases between them. CDR1 and CDR2 (germline): SGHRS, YFSETQ. The CDR3 sequence is 14 residues long.

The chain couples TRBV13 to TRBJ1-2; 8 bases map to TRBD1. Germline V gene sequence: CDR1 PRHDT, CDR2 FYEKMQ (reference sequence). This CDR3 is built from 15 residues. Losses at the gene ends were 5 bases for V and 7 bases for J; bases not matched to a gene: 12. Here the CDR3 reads CASSTGTGSRGGYTF. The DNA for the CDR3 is TGTGCCAGCAGCACCGGGACAGGTAGTAGGGGTGGCTACACCTTC.

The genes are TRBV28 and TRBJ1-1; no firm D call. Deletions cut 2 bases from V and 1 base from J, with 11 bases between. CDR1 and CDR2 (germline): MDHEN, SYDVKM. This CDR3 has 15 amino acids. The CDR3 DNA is TGTGCCAGCAGTTTACCCCCACCACAGAACACTGAAGCTTTCTTT. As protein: CASSLPPPQNTEAFF.

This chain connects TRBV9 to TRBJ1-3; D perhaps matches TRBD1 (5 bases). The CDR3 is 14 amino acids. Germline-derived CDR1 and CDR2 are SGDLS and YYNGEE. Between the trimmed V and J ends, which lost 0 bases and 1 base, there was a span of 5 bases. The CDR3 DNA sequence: TGTGCCAGCAGCGTAGGACAGTCTGGAAACACCATATATTTT. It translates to CASSVGQSGNTIYF. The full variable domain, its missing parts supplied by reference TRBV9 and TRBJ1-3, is DSGVTQTPKHLITATGQRVTLRCSPRSGDLSVYWYQQSLDQGLQFLIQYYNGEERAKGNILERFSAQQFPDLHSELNLSSLELGDSALYFCASSVGQSGNTIYFGEGSWLTVV.

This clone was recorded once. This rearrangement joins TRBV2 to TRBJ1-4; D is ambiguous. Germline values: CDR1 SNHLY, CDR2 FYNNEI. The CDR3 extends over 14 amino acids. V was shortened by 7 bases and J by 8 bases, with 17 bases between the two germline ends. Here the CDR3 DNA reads TGTGCCAGCATTAAGGAGTCAGTCGGCGAAAAACTGTTTTTT. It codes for CASIKESVGEKLFF.

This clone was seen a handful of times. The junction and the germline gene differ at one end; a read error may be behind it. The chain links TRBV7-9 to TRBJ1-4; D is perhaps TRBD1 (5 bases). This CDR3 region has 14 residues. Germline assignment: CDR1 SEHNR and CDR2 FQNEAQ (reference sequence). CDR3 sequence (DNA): TGTTCCAGCAGCCTAACAGGATCTCACGGAAAACTGTTTTTT. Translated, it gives CSSSLTGSHGKLFF. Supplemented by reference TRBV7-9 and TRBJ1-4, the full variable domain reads DTGVSQNPRHKITKRGQNVTFRCDPISEHNRLYWYRQTLGQGPEFLTYFQNEAQLEKSRLLSDRFSAERPKGSFSTLEIQRTEQGDSAMYLCSSSLTGSHGKLFFGSGTQLSVL.